This T cell receptor (beta chain) stems from a study of T cell responses to AZD1222 COVID-19 vaccine. Only in-frame clones appear in the TCRdb table, and some are missing; sequencing was by immunoSEQ multiplex PCR. Of 150,000 to 250,000 clones listed, approximately 93% are singletons. The CDR3 covers 15 residues. Trimming stripped 7 bases from V and 2 bases from J, with 15 bases between. The TCR sequence derives from an adult who received the AZD1222 COVID-19 vaccine. This chain links TRBV23-1 with TRBJ1-5, with D possibly being TRBD1 (6 bases). TRBV23-1 is filed as an ORF, its function uncertain. This specimen consisted of peripheral blood, obtained 28 days after the second AZD1222 dose. CDR3 sequence reads: CASTVYREGNQPQHF. The CDR3 coding sequence is TGCGCCAGCACCGTCTACAGGGAGGGCAATCAGCCCCAGCATTTT.